Each of the 5 T cell receptor beta chains below was sequenced from the same sample in a study of beta chain features in type 1 diabetes. The whole isolated RNA underwent reverse transcription, so sequencing captured expressed TCRB transcripts. Profiling relied on immunoSEQ multiplex PCR, and the TCRdb table lists in-frame clones only, not all of them. The sample carries 430,000 or so clones, over 9.5% recorded once. Input material: naive CD4+ T cells from blood. Receptor source: a woman aged 18-29 years in good health.

This clone showed up many times. The J gene is TRBJ2-7, the V gene TRBV30; TRBD1 agrees at 7 bases. The germline V gene encodes CDR1 GTSNPN and CDR2 SVGIG (reference sequence). CDR3 length equals 13 residues. With V trimmed by 3 bases and J by 2 bases, 4 bases remained unmatched. The CDR3 region is CAWRGTATYEQYF. The DNA of the CDR3 is TGTGCCTGGAGGGGGACAGCAACCTACGAGCAGTACTTC.

In its sample, this clone was seen a few times. This chain uses TRBV7-2 with TRBJ2-3; D remains unclear. Germline CDR1 and CDR2: SGHTA and FQGNSA. The CDR3 extends over 14 amino acids. Trimming left V 2 bases short and J 0 bases short, with 6 bases between. DNA for the CDR3: TGTGCCAGCAGCTTAACGCGGAGCACAGATACGCAGTATTTT. Translation gives CASSLTRSTDTQYF.

This clone was observed a handful of times. The chain couples TRBV10-3 to TRBJ2-3; no definite D call. Germline values: CDR1 ENHRY, CDR2 SYGVKD. The CDR3 is 13 residues long. Deletions cut 2 bases from V and 6 bases from J, with 9 bases between. CDR3 bases: TGTGCCATCAGTGAGAAGGCTGGGGATACGCAGTATTTT. It translates to CAISEKAGDTQYF.

The chain joins TRBV7-2 to TRBJ2-5; TRBD2 matches at 13 bases. CDR3 length: 16 residues. Trimming cost V 4 bases and J 4 bases; bases outside gene matches: 6. CDR1 is SGHTA, CDR2 FQGNSA, per germline. DNA for the CDR3: TGTGCCAGCAGCTACACTAGCGGGGGGGCCGTAGAGACCCAGTACTTC. It encodes CASSYTSGGAVETQYF.

V and J are TRBV5-4 and TRBJ2-1, with unresolved D. The CDR3 length is 16 residues. Trimming stripped 3 bases from V and 2 bases from J, with 15 bases between. Germline CDR1 and CDR2: SGHNT and YYREEE (reference sequence). CDR3 sequence reads: CASSSRAANPYNEQFF. The CDR3 nucleotides are TGTGCCAGCAGCTCACGGGCGGCTAACCCCTACAATGAGCAGTTCTTC.